The present entry profiles one TCR beta chain with its context. It lacks a known antigen. No clone much larger than this one lies a single base away; base qualities are absent. This entry comes from a study of T cell changes during pregnancy in multiple sclerosis (dated by TCRdb to about 2019). About the investigation overall: Changes in the T cell repertoire over the course of pregnancy were examined in this study in women with multiple sclerosis.

From a lookup of the germline V gene, CDR1 and CDR2 are SGHTA and FQGNSA. The CDR3, from cysteine to phenylalanine, totals 17 residues. The kept DNA is CDR3 alone, 51 bases in frame from the first base. V is clipped by 5 bases and J by 2 bases, and the sequence between their germline boundaries is 22 bases long. The library was generated by the immunoSEQ multiplex PCR assay. In its TCRdb copy, this immuneACCESS table keeps in-frame sequences only and misses some clones. Where compared with another copy, unresolved V genes explain less than half of these, and the others have no known cause. The sample profile shows 85,000 to 90,000 clones; roughly 94% of them were found once. About 1.6% of the sample is held by the ten biggest clonotypes.

The TCR originated in a female donor in good health, enrolled as a control in a pregnancy study. The sample was peripheral blood, taken after pregnancy. The chain is made from TRBV7-2 and TRBJ2-7; matching of 5 bases hints at TRBD2 as the D gene. In nucleotides, the sequence is TGTGCCAGCAGCCAACAACCGTCCGGGGTTGCCACCTACGAGCAGTACTTC. This sequence encodes CASSQQPSGVATYEQYF. Reference TRBV7-2 and TRBJ2-7 proteins supply the regions before and after the CDR3; the full variable domain is: GAGVSQSPSNKVTEKGKDVELRCDPISGHTALYWYRQSLGQGLEFLIYFQGNSAPDKSGLPSDRFSAERTGGSVSTLTIQRTQQEDSAVYLCASSQQPSGVATYEQYFGPGTRLTVT.